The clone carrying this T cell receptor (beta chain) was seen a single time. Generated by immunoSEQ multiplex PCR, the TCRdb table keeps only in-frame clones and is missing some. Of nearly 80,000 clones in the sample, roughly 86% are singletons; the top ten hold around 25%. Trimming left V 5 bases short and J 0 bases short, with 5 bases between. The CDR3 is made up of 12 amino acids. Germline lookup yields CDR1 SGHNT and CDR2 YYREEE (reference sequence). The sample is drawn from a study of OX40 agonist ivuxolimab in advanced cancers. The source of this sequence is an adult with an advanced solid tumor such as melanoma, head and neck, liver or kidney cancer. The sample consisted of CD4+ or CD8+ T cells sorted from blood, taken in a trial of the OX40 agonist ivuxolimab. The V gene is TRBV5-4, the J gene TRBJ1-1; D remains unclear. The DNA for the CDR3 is TGTGCCAGCAGGGGGATGAACACTGAAGCTTTCTTT. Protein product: CASRGMNTEAFF.